The sequence of this T cell receptor beta chain was determined in a study of OX40 agonist ivuxolimab in advanced cancers. The wider study: An agonistic human IgG2 monoclonal antibody against OX40 (CD134) was given. Subjects had a mean age of 60 years, with a range of roughly 23 to 79; less than 90% were male. Study results and limitations: Among expanded peripheral T cells, antigen specificity went undetermined. Some nonresponders additionally presented with little normalized T-cell clonal expansion.

Only a few counts were recorded for this clone. Its antigen is not known. The CDR3 sequence is 13 residues long. Trimming at V came to 1 base and at J to 10 bases, leaving 4 bases not matched to a gene. Germline V lookup: CDR1 SEHNR, CDR2 FQNEAQ (reference sequence). This table comes from immunoSEQ multiplex PCR, and its TCRdb copy is limited to in-frame clones, with some not included. The sample includes 65,000 or so clones, around 85% of them seen just once. This sample comprised CD4+ or CD8+ T cells sorted from blood, obtained in a trial of the OX40 agonist ivuxolimab. The V and J genes are TRBV7-9 and TRBJ2-7; 10 bases match TRBD1. This clonotype was obtained from an adult with an advanced solid tumor such as melanoma, head and neck, liver or kidney cancer. The CDR3 reads CASSLVTGGPQYF. As DNA, the CDR3 is TGTGCCAGCAGCTTAGTGACAGGGGGCCCACAGTACTTC.